Listed here is a single TCR beta chain. Antigen specificity is unknown. This sample is part of a study of Ad26.COV2.S vaccination and SARS-CoV-2 variants. Regarding the study as a whole: There was a possibility that the TCR breadth and depth analyses underestimated total T cell responses.

Treatment: some 20 received Ad26.COV2.S at low or high dose, single or two shots; about 5 received placebo; per-sample allocation not given. Material that was analyzed had been drawn on day 63 after the first vaccine or placebo injection. Repertoires were generated with immunoSEQ multiplex PCR, while TCRdb's copy carries only in-frame clones and drops some. The data hold about 400,000 clones, with approximately 90% observed a single time. Germline V CDR1 and CDR2: MDHEN, SYDVKM. The CDR3 is made up of 13 amino acids. V lost 4 bases and J 5 bases, leaving 11 bases between the germline ends. The chain employs TRBV28 and TRBJ2-5; D not resolved. The origin of this receptor is a person aged 18 to 65 who received the Ad26.COV2.S COVID-19 vaccine or a placebo. Sequenced material: peripheral blood, taken in a trial of Ad26.COV2.S vaccine versus placebo. CDR3 sequence: CASSSPTWETQYF. CDR3 bases: TGTGCCAGCAGTTCCCCGACTTGGGAGACCCAGTACTTC.